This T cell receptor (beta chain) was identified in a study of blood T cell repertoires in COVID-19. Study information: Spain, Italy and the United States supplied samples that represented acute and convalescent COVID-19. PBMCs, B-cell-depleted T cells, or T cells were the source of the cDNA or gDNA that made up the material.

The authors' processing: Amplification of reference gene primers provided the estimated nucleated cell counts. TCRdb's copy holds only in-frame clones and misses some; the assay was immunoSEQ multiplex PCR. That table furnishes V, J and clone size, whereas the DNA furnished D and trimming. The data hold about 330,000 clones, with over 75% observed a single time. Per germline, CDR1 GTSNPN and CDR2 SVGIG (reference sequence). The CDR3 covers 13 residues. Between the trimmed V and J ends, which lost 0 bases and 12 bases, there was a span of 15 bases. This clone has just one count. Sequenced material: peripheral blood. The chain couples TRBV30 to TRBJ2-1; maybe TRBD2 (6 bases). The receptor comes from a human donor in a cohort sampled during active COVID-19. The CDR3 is CAWSVLGGSGQFF. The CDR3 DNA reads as TGTGCCTGGAGTGTACTTGGGGGGTCTGGGCAGTTCTTC.